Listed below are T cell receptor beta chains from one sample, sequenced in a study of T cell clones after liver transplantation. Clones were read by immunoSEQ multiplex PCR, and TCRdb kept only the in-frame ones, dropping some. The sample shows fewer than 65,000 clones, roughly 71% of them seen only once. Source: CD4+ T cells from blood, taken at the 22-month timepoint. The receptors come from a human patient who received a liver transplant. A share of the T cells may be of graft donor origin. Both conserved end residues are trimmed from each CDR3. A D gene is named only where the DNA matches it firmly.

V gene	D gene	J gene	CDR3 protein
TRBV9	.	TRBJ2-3	ASSALWTASTDTQY
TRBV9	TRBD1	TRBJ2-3	ASSERRTGVDTQY
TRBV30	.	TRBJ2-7	AWSSGTSRY
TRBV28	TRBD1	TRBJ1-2	ASSLNLGQTYGYT
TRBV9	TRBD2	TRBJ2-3	ASSAGLARDTQY
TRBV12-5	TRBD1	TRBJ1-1	ASGLSFEGAETEAF
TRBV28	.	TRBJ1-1	ASNPHRGQLNTEAF
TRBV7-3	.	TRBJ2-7	ASSLSTRGSSYEQY
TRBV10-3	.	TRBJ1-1	AISTGYGTEAF
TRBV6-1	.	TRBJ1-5	ASSVTQPQH
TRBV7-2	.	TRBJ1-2	ASSLGGLYGYT
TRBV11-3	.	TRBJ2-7	ASSLGQEQPLREQY
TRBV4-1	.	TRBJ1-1	ASSPWDTKDTEAF
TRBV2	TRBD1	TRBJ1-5	ASRKRTGGGQPQH
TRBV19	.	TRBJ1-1	ASSSMGNREEAF
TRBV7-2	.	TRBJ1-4	ASSPRPSGEKLF